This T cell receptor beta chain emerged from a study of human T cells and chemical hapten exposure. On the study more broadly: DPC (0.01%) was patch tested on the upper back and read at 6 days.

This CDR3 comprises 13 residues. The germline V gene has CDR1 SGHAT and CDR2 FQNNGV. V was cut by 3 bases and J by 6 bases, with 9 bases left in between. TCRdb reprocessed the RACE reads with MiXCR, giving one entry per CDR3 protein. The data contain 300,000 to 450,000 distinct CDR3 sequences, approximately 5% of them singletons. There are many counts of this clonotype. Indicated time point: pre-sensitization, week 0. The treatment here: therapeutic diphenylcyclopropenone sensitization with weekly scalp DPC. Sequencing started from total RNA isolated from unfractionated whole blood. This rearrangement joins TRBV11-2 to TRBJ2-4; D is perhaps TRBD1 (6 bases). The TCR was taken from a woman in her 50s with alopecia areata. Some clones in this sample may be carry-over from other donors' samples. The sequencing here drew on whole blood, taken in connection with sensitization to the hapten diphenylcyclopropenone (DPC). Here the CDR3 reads CASSFGQLNIQYF. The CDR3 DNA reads TGTGCCAGCAGCTTCGGACAGTTAAACATTCAGTACTTC.